This T cell receptor (beta chain) was identified in a study of T cells in narcolepsy. The wider study: Donors had narcolepsy type 1 or type 2, or were healthy controls. The study, taken as a whole, reports: Autoreactive HCRT-specific and TRIB2-specific clonotypes were marked in same-patient CSF-versus-blood CD4+ comparisons. In some patient and control memory CD4+ samples, autoreactive clones were absent. Autoreactive clonotypes reportedly recurred in blood of same and different patients, not controls.

TCRdb keeps only in-frame clones here, not all; method: immunoSEQ multiplex PCR. The sample has tens of thousands of clones, over 80% seen once. With respect to this clone: Antigen: not known.

Germline CDR1 reads MNHNY; CDR2 reads SVGAGI (reference sequence). V shed 5 bases, J shed 7 bases, and the junction held 10 bases outside the gene matches. The CDR3 consists of 15 residues. The receptor was derived from a human donor in good health. The V and J genes are TRBV6-6 and TRBJ1-5; 8 nucleotides match TRBD1. What was sequenced was memory (CD45RA-) CD4+ T cells from blood. CDR3 sequence: CASSKGQGVGQPQHF. CDR3 DNA: TGTGCCAGCAGTAAAGGACAGGGAGTAGGCCAGCCCCAGCATTTT.